This T cell receptor (beta chain) was retrieved from a study of blood T cell repertoires in COVID-19. Whole-study context: COVID-19 samples collected from the United States, Italy and Spain covered acute and convalescent phases. In each case, the material was cDNA or gDNA derived from T cells, B-cell-depleted T cells, or PBMCs.

Authors' data handling: The assay estimated nucleated cells by amplifying reference gene primers. Clones were sequenced by immunoSEQ multiplex PCR, and TCRdb holds only the in-frame ones, with some missing. Clonal size and the V and J genes are those of that table, whereas D and trimming came from the DNA. The data show approximately 130,000 clones, around 80% seen once. Trimming cost V 0 bases and J 4 bases, with 17 bases left between them. This CDR3 has 17 residues. CDR1 is SGDLS, CDR2 YYNGEE, per germline. Sequencing was carried out using peripheral blood. The receptor comes from a man older than 75 with active or convalescent COVID-19. The gene calls are TRBV9 and TRBJ2-1; D perhaps matches TRBD2 (6 bases). CDR3: CASSVEWGEFPYNEQFF. CDR3 bases: TGTGCCAGCAGCGTAGAATGGGGGGAATTTCCTTACAATGAGCAGTTCTTC.